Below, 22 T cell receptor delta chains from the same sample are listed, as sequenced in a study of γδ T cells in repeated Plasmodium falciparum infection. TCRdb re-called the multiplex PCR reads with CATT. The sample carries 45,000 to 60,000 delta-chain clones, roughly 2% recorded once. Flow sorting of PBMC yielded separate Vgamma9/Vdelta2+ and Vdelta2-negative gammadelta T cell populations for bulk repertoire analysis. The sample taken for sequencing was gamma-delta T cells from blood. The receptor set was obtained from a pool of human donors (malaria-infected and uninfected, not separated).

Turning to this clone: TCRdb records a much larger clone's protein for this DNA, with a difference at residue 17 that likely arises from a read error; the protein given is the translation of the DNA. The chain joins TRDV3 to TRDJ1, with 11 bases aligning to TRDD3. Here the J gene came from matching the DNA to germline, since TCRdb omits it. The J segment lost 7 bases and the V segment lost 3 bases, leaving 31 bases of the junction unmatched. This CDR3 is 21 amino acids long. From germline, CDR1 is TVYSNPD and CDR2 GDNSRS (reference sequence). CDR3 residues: CAFLPSSFILGDIAGNGKLIF. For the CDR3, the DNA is TGTGCCTTCCTTCCCTCCTCCTTCATACTGGGGGATATCGCGGGAAACGGTAAACTCATCTTT.

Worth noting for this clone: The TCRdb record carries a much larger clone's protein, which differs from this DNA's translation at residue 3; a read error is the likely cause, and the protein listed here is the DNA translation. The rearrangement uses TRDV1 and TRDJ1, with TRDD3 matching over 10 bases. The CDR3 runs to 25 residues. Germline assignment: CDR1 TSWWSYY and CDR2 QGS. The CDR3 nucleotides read TGTGCTATTGGGGAACTTTTGAGAGGAGCTACTTTACTGGGGGATTACTGGGGGTTCACCGATAAACTCATCTTT. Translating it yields CAIGELLRGATLLGDYWGFTDKLIF.

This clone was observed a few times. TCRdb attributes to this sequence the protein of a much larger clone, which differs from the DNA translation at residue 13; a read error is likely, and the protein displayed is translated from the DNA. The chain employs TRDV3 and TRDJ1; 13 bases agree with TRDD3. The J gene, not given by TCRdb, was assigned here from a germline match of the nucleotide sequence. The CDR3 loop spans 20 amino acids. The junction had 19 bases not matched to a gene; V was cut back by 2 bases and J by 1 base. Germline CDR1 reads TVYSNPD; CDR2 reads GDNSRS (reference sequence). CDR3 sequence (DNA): TGTGCCTTTCAGCGCCCGCTACTGGGGGATACGCATAAGGGCACCGATAAACTCATCTTT. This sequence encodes CAFQRPLLGDTHKGTDKLIF.

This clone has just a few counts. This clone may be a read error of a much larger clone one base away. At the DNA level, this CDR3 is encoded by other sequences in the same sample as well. CDR3 amino acids: CALGELRSAFLEADWGIRELIF. The CDR3 DNA reads TGTGCTCTTGGGGAACTAAGAAGTGCCTTCCTAGAGGCCGACTGGGGGATACGGGAACTCATCTTT. The chain is built from TRDV1 and TRDJ1; 13 positions match TRDD3. In the absence of a J gene in TCRdb, the DNA was matched to germline to assign it here. This CDR3 contains 22 residues. Germline V CDR1 and CDR2: TSWWSYY, QGS. The junction had 25 bases not matched to a gene; V was cut back by 0 bases and J by 9 bases.

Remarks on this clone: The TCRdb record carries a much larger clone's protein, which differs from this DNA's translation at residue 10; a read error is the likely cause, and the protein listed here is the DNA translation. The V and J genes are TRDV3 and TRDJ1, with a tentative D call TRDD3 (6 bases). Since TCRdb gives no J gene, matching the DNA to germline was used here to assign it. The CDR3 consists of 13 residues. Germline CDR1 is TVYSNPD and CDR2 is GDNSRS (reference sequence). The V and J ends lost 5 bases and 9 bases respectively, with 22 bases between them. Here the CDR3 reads CAKRGRIGDELIF. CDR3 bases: TGTGCCAAACGAGGGAGGATTGGGGATGAACTCATCTTT.

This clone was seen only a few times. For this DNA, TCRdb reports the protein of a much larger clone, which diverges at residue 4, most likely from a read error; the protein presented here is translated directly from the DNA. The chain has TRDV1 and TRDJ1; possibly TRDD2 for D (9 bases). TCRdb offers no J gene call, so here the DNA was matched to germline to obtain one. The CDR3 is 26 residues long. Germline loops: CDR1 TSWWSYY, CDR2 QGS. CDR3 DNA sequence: TGTGCTCTTAGGGAACTGGCCCTTTCCCCTTCCTACATCGAGGGATACGCCAAACAGTACACCGATAAACTCATCTTT. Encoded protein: CALRELALSPSYIEGYAKQYTDKLIF.

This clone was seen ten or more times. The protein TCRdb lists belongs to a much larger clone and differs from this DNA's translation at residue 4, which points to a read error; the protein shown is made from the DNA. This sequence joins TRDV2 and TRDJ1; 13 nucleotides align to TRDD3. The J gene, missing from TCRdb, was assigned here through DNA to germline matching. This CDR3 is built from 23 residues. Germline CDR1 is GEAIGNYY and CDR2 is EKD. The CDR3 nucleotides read TGTGCCTGTGGCACCGTAAAAGGTCAGATACTGGGGGATACGGACAGGTACACCGATAAACTCATCTTT. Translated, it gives CACGTVKGQILGDTDRYTDKLIF.

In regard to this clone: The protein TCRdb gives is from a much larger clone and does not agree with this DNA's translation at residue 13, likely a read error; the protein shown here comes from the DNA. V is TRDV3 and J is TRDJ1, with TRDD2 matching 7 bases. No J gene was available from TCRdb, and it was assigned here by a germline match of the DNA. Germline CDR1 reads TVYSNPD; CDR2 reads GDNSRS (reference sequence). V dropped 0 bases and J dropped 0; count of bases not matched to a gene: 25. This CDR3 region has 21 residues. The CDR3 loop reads CAFSSPFIPTRGHSYTDKLIF. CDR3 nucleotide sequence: TGTGCCTTTAGCTCCCCTTTCATTCCTACGAGGGGACACAGCTACACCGATAAACTCATCTTT.

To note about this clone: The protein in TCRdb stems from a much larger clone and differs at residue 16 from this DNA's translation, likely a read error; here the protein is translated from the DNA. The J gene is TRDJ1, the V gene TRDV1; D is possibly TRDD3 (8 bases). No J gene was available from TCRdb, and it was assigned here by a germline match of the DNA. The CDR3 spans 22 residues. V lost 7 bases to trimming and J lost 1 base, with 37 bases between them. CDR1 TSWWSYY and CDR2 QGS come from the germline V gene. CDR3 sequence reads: CALESALGLPWVWGRSTDKLIF. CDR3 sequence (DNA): TGTGCTCTTGAATCCGCGCTTGGCCTTCCTTGGGTCTGGGGGAGGAGCACCGATAAACTCATCTTT.

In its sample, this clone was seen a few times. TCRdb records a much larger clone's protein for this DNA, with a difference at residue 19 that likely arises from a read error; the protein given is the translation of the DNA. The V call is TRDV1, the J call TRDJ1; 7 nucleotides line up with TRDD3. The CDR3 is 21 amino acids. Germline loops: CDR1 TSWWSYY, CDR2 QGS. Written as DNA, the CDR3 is TGTGCTCTTGGGATAACTGTCCAGATCGCTGGGGGGCTAAACTACACCGATAAATTCATCTTT. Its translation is CALGITVQIAGGLNYTDKFIF.

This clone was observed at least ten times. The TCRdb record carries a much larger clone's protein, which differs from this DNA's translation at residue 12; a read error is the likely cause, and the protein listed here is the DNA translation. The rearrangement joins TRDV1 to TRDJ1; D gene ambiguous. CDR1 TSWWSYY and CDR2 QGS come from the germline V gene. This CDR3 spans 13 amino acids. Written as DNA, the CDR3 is TGTGCTCTTGGGGAACTCTACGTGGGTAAACTCACCTTT. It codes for CALGELYVGKLTF.

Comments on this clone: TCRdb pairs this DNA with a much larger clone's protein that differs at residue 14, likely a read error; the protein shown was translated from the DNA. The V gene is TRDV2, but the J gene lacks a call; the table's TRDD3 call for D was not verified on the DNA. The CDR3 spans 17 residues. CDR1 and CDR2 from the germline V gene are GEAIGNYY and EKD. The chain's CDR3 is CACDTGDGGYAGANLIF. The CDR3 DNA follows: TGTGCCTGTGACACCGGTGATGGGGGATACGCTGGGGCTAATCTCATCTTT.

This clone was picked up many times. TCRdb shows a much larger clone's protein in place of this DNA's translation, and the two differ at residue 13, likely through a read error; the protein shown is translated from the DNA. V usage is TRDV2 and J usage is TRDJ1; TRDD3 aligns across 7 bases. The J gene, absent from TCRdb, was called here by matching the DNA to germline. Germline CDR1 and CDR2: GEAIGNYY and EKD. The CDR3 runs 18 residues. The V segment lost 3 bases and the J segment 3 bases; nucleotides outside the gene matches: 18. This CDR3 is CACDLLGWGTPYADKLIF. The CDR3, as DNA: TGTGCCTGTGACTTATTAGGGTGGGGGACCCCGTACGCCGATAAACTCATCTTT.

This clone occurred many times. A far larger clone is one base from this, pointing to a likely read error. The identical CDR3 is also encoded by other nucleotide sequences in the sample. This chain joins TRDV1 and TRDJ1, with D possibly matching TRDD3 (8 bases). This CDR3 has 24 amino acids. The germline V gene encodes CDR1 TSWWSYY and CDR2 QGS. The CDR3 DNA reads TGTGCCCTGGGCAAATTCCTACTTCTCCCCTGGGGGACAAAAATCCCGAGGTACACCGACAAACTCATCTTT. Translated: CALGKFLLLPWGTKIPRYTDKLIF.

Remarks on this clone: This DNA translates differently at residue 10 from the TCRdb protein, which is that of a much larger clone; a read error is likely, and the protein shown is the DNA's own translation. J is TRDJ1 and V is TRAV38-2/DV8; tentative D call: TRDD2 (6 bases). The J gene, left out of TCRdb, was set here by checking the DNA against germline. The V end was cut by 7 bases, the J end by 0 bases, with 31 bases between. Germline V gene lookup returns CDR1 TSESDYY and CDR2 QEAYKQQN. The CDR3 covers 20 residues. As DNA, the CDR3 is TGTGCTTATTGGCGGATTTCCTATCTGGAGGCCCCGGGCAACACCGATAAACTCATCTTT. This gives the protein CAYWRISYLEAPGNTDKLIF.

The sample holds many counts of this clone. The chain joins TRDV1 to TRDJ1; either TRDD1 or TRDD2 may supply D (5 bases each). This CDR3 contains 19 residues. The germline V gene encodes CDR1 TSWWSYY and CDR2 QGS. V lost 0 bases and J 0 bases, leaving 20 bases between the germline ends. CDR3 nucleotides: TGTGCTCTTGGGGAACTACCTACGAAAAATACCCGGTACACCGATAAACTCATCTTT. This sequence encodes CALGELPTKNTRYTDKLIF.

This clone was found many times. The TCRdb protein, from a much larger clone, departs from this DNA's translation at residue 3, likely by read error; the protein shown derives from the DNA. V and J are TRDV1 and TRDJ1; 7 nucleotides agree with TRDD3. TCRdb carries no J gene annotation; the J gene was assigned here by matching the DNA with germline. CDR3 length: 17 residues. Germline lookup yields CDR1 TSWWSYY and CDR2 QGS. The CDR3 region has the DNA TGTGCTCCTGGGGAATACTCCTATGTTGGATACGCCGATAAACTCATCTTT. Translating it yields CAPGEYSYVGYADKLIF.

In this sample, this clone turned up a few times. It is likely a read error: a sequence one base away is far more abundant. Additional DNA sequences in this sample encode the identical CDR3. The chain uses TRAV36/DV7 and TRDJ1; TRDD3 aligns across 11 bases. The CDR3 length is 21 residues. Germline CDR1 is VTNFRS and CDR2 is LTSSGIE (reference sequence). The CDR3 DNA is TGTGCTGTGCTAGGCGAGGGACTTCCTATGTATTCTGGGGGATACAACGATAAACTAATCTTT. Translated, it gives CAVLGEGLPMYSGGYNDKLIF.

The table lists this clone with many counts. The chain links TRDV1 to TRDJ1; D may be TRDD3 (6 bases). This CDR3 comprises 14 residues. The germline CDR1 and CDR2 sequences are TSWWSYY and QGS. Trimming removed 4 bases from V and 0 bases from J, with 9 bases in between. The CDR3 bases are TGTGCTCTTGGGGGGATACAGTACACCGATAAACTCATCTTT. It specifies CALGGIQYTDKLIF.

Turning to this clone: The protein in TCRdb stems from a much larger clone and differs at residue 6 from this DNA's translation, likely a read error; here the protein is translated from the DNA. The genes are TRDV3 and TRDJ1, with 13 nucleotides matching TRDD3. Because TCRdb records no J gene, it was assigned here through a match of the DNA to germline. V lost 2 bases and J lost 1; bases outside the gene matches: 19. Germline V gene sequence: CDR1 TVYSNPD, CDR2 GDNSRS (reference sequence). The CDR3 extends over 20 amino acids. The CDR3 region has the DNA TGTGCCTTTCAGCGCCAGCTACTGGGGGATACGCATGAGGGCACCGATAAACTCATCTTT. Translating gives CAFQRQLLGDTHEGTDKLIF.

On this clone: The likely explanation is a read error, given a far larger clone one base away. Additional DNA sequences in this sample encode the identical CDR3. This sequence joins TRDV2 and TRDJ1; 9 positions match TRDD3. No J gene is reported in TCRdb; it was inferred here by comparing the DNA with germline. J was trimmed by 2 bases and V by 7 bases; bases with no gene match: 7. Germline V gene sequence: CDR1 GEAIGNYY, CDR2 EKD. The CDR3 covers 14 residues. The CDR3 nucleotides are TGTGCCTGCGACTTTCTGGGGGATACCGATAAACTCATCTTT. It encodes CACDFLGDTDKLIF.

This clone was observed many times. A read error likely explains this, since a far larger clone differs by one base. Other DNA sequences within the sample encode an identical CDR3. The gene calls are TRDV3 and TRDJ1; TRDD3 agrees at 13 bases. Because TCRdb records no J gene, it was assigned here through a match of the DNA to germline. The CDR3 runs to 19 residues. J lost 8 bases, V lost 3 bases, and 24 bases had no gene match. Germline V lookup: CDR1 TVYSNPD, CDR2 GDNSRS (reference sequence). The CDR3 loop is CALGPPTYWGIRGPDKLIF. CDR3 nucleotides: TGTGCCTTGGGCCCTCCTACGTACTGGGGGATACGGGGACCAGACAAACTCATCTTT.